This T cell receptor beta chain was observed in a study of cytomegalovirus exposure and HLA in healthy donors. Study-level points and caveats: The finding came from a later analysis; first-cohort TCR clusters tended to co-occur in the 130 or so validation repertoires.

With regard to this clone: Its antigen is not identified.

CDR1 SGHRS and CDR2 YFSETQ come from the germline V gene. V was pared by 6 bases and J by 1 base, with 4 bases of the junction left unmatched. This CDR3 is built from 14 residues. Sequenced by immunoSEQ multiplex PCR; TCRdb stores in-frame clones only, minus some. The data hold roughly 150,000 clones, with approximately 91% observed a single time. Sequenced: PBMCs. This chain connects TRBV5-1 to TRBJ1-1, with TRBD1 matching 9 bases. This TCR was recovered from a young woman in good health and CMV-seropositive. The CDR3 region is CASTNRGRNTEAFF. Here the CDR3 DNA reads TGCGCCAGCACGAACAGGGGGCGGAACACTGAAGCTTTCTTT.